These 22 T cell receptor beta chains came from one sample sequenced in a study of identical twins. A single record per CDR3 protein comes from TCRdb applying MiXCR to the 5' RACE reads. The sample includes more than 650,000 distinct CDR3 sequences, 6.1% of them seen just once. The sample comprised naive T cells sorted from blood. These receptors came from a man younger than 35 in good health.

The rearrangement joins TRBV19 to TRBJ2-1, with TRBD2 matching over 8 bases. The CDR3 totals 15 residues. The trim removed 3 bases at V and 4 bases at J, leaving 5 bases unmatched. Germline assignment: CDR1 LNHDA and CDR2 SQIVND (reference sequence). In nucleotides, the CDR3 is TGTGCCAGTAGTATGATAGCGGGACCTTACAATGAGCAGTTCTTC. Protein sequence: CASSMIAGPYNEQFF.

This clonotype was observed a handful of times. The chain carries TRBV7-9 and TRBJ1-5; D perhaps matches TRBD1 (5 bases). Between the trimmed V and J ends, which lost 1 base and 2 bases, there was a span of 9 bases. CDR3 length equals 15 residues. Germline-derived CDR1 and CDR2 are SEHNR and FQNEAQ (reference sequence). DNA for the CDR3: TGTGCCAGCAGCTTAGATGGGGCAGGCAATCAGCCCCAGCATTTT. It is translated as CASSLDGAGNQPQHF.

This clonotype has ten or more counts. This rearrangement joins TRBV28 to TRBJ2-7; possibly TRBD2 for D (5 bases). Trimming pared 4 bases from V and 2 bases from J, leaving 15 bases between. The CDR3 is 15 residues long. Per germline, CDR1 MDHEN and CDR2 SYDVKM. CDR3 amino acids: CASSSIGRGPYEQYV. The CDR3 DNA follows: TGTGCCAGCAGTTCGATAGGGAGAGGCCCCTACGAGCAGTACGTC.

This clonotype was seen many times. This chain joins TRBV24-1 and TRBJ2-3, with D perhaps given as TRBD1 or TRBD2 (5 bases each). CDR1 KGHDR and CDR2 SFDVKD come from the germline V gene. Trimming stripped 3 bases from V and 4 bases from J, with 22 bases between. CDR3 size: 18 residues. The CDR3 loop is CATSDPTGTPFGSDTQYF. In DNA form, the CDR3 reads TGTGCCACCAGTGATCCGACCGGGACCCCCTTCGGGTCAGATACGCAGTATTTT.

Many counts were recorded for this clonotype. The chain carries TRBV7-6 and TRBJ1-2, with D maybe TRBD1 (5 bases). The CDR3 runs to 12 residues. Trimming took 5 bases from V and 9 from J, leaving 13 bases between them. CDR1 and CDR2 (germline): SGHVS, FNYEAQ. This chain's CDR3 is CASSHPQGRYTF. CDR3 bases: TGTGCCAGCAGCCATCCCCAGGGTCGCTACACCTTC.

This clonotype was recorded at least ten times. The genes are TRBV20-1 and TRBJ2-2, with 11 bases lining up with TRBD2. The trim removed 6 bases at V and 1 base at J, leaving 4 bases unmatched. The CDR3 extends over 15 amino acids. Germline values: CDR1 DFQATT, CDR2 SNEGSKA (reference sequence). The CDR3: CSAKLAGVNTGELFF. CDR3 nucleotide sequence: TGCAGTGCAAAACTAGCGGGAGTGAACACCGGGGAGCTGTTTTTT.

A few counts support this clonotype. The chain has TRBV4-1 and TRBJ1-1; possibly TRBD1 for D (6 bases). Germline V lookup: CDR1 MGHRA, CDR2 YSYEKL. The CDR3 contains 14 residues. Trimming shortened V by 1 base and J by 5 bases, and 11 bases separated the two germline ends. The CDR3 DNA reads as TGCGCCAGCAGCCAAGCCGGGGGCGCGACTGAAGCTTTCTTT. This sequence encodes CASSQAGGATEAFF.

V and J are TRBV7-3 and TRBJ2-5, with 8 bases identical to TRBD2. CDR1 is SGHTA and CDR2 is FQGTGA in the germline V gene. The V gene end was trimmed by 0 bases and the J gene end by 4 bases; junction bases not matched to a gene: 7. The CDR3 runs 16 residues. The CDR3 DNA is TGTGCCAGCAGCTTAACGGGCGGACTAGCCGGAGAGACCCAGTACTTC. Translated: CASSLTGGLAGETQYF.

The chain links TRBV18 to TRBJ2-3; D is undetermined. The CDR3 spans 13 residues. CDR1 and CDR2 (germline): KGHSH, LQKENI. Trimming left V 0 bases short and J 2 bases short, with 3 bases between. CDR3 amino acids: CASSPPFTDTQYF. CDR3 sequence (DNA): TGTGCCAGCTCACCACCATTCACAGATACGCAGTATTTT.

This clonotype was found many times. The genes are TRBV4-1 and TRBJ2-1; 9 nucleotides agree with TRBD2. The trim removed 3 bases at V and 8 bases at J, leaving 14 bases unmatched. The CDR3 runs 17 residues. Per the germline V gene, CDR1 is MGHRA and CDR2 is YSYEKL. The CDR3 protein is CASSQILGSGSVDEQFF. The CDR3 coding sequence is TGCGCCAGCAGCCAGATCCTGGGTAGCGGGAGTGTCGATGAGCAGTTCTTC.

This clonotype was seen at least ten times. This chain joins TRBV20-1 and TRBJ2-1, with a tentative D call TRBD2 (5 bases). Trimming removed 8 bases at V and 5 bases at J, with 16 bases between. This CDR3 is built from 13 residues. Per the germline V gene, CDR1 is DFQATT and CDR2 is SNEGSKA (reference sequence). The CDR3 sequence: CSRYRGFNNEQFF. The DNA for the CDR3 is TGCAGTCGTTACCGAGGGTTTAACAATGAGCAGTTCTTC.

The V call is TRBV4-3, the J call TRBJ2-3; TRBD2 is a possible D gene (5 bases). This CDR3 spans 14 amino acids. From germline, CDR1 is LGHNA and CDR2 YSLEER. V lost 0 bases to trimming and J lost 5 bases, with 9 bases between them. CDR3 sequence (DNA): TGCGCCAGCAGCCAAGAAGGGAGTAGAGATACGCAGTATTTT. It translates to CASSQEGSRDTQYF.

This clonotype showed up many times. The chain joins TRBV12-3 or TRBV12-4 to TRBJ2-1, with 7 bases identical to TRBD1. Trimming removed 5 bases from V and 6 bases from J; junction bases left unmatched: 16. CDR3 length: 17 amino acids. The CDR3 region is CASSPYRTGLRSNEQFF. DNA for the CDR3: TGTGCCAGCAGTCCTTACAGGACAGGCCTACGTTCCAATGAGCAGTTCTTC.

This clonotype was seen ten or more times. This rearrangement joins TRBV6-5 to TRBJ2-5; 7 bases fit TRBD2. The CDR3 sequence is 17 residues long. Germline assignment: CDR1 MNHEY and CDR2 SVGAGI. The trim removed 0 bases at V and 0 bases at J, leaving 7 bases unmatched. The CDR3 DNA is TGTGCCAGCAGTTACTCGATAGGGGAGGGGTACCAAGAGACCCAGTACTTC. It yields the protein CASSYSIGEGYQETQYF.

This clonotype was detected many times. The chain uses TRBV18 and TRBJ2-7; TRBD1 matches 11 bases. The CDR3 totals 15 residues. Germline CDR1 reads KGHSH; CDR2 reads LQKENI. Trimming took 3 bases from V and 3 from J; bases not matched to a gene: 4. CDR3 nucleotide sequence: TGTGCCAGCTCACCTTCCGGGACAGGGGGCTACGAGCAGTACTTC. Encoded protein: CASSPSGTGGYEQYF.

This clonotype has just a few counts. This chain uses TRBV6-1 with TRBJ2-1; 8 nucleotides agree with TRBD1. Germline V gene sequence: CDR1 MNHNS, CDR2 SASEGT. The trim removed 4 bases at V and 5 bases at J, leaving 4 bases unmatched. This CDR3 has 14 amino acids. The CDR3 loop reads CASSAWDRNNEQFF. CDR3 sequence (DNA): TGTGCCAGCAGTGCCTGGGACAGGAACAATGAGCAGTTCTTC.

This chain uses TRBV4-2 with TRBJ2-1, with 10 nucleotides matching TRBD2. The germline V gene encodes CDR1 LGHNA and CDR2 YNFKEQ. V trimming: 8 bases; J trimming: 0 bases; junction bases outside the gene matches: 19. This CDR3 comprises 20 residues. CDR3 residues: CASARWTSGGIPSSYNEQFF. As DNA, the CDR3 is TGTGCCAGCGCCCGGTGGACTAGCGGAGGAATTCCGAGCTCCTACAATGAGCAGTTCTTC.

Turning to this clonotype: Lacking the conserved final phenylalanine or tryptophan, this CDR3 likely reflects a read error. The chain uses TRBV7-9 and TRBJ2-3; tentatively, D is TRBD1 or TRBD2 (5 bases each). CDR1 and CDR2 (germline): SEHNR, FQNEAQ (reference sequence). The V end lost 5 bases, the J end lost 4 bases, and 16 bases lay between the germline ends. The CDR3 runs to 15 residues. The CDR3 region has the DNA TGTGCCAGCAGCCCCTTGGGACCAAAACCAGATACGCAGTATTGT. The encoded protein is CASSPLGPKPDTQYC.

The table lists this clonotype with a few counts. The CDR3 sequence is CASTDREIIGAFF. In DNA, the CDR3 is TGTGCCAGCACGGACAGGGAAATCATAGGAGCTTTCTTT. The chain couples TRBV6-6 to TRBJ1-1, with 8 bases lining up with TRBD1. Losses at the gene ends were 7 bases for V and 10 bases for J; bases not matched to a gene: 11. The germline V gene encodes CDR1 MNHNY and CDR2 SVGAGI (reference sequence). The CDR3 is 13 amino acids.

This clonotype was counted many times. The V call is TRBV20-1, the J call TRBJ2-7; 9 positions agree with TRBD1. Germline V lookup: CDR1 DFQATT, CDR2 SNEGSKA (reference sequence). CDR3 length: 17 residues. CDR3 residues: CSARVPGQGSFGYEQYV. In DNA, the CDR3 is TGCAGTGCGAGAGTCCCGGGACAGGGATCGTTCGGCTACGAGCAGTACGTC.

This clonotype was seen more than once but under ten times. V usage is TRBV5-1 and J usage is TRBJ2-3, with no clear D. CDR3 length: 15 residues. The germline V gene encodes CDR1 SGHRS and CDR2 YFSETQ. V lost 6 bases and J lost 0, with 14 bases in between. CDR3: CASIIALKSTDTQYF. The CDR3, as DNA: TGCGCCAGCATTATAGCACTAAAAAGCACAGATACGCAGTATTTT.

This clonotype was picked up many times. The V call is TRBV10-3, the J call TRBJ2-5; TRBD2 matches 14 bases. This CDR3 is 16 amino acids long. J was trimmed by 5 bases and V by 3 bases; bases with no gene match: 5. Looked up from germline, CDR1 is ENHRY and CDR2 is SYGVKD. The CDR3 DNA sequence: TGTGCCATCAGTGATGGACTAGCGGGAGGCGGGGAGACCCAGTACTTC. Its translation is CAISDGLAGGGETQYF.